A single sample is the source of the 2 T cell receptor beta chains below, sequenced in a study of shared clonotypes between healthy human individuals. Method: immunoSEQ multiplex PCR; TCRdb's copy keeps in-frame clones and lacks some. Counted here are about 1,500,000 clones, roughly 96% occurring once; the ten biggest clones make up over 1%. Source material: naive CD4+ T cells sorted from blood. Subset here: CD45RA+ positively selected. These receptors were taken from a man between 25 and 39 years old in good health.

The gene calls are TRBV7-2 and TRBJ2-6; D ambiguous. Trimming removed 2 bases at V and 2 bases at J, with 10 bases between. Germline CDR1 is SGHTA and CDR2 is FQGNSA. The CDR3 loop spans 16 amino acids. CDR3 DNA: TGTGCCAGCAGCTTATATTTGTTGGCTGGGGCCAACGTCCTGACTTTC. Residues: CASSLYLLAGANVLTF.

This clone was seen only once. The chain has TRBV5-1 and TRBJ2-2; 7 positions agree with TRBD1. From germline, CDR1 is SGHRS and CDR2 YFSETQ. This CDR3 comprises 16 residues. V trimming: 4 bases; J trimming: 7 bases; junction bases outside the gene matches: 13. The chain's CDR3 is CASSRPGQQVIGELFF. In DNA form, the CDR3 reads TGCGCCAGCAGCAGACCGGGACAGCAGGTCATCGGGGAGCTGTTTTTT.